This paragraph covers one T cell receptor (beta chain) sequence. Measured with immunoSEQ multiplex PCR; TCRdb has only the in-frame clones, and not every one. Here the sample spans about 36,000 clones, about 70% being singletons. The sample is drawn from a study of OX40 agonist ivuxolimab in advanced cancers. CDR3 length: 14 amino acids. Germline V gene lookup returns CDR1 MRHNA and CDR2 SNTAGT. Trimming left V 6 bases short and J 3 bases short, with 14 bases between. The source was CD4+ or CD8+ T cells sorted from blood, collected in a trial of the OX40 agonist ivuxolimab. V gene TRBV6-4 combines with J gene TRBJ1-1; weak D call: TRBD1 (6 bases). The receptor was derived from an adult with an advanced solid tumor such as melanoma, head and neck, liver or kidney cancer. DNA of the CDR3: TGTGCCAGCAGGAGACAGGCATGGGACACTGAAGCTTTCTTT. Translating gives CASRRQAWDTEAFF.